This TCR beta chain was sequenced for a study of blood T cell repertoires in COVID-19. Across the study: Samples representing acute and convalescent COVID-19 were sourced from the United States, Italy and Spain. T cells, B-cell-depleted T cells, or PBMCs provided the cDNA or gDNA that served as material.

Germline V gives CDR1 KGHSH, CDR2 LQKENI. Germline trimming cut 3 bases from V and 3 bases from J; bases unmatched to any gene: 7. The CDR3 loop spans 15 amino acids. Original processing methods: Nucleated cell counts were estimated from reference gene primer amplification. TCRdb's copy holds only in-frame clones and misses some; the assay was immunoSEQ multiplex PCR. V, J and clone size are those of that table, while D and trimming were read from the DNA. The sample consists of approximately 46,000 clones, about nine tenths of them appearing once. This sequence was found in a man in his 60s with active or convalescent COVID-19. The chain couples TRBV18 to TRBJ1-2; 7 nucleotides agree with TRBD1. Specimen: peripheral blood. The CDR3: CASSPSRGLDYGYTF. CDR3 in DNA: TGTGCCAGCTCACCTTCGAGGGGGCTCGACTATGGCTACACCTTC.